Sequencing of this T cell receptor (beta chain) was carried out in a study of shared clonotypes between healthy human individuals (dated by TCRdb to the early 2020s). Some background on the complete study: The cohort comprised a couple of women and a few men aged 18 to 49 years. For each donor, three plates each were used for CD4 naive and CD4 memory, two plates were used for CD8 naive, and one plate was used for CD8 memory. Different laboratories and diverse techniques were used to prepare libraries and sequence TCR repertoires, to increase sequencing depth and limit assay-specific biases. Blood TCR repertoires of a handful of healthy adults were deeply sequenced to estimate repertoire size and the extent of clonotype sharing between individuals. Each donor's leukapheresis produced roughly between roughly 0.85 and 9.5 billion PBMCs.

Donors were healthy HIV-negative adults with no recently reported acute infections or vaccinations. All donors were Caucasian adults living in Nashville, Tennessee, USA. Magnetic negative selection was used to enrich CD4+ T cells, after which naive cells were positively selected on CD45RA and the negative fraction became the memory subset. Blood was collected by leukapheresis, and PBMCs were isolated by Ficoll-Histopaque density gradient centrifugation and then cryopreserved in liquid nitrogen vapor phase. Analytical flow cytometry was used to check the purity and quantity of each magnetically sorted T cell population. From each sorted fraction, genomic DNA was isolated and quantified by UV absorbance on a Nanodrop 2000c. TCR CDR3 regions were amplified from genomic DNA by multiplex PCR using the deep immunoSEQ assay. Extracted genomic DNA from each cell subset was spread evenly across all wells of several immunoSEQ 96-well plates, with each plate serving as a replicate. For sorted subsets, around 200 ng genomic DNA, equal to some 28,000 T cell genomes, was loaded into each replicate PCR. The purified libraries were quantified using a Qubit 3.0 fluorometer, sized with a Bioanalyzer 2100, and then quantified again using the KAPA Library Quantification kit. Each immunoSEQ 96-well plate was sequenced on its own single-read 150-cycle Illumina NextSeq 550 flow cell. Per the source publication's procedure: The immunoSEQ output contained only junctional sequences without quality scores, so filtering could not match that applied to full-length reads. To assign V/J genes and CDR3, sequences were annotated against IMGT germline references using PyIR, a Python wrapper for IgBLAST v1.9. Reads were filtered out if the reads had weak V/J assignments (E-value above 1e-6), no CDR3, stop codons, out-of-frame junctions, or ambiguous translated residues. V3J clonotypes were defined by identical inferred V gene, J gene, and CDR3 amino acid sequence. Percentage overlap between repertoires was calculated by dividing the number of shared unique clonotypes by the size of the smaller repertoire. RTK rarefaction, the Chao1 estimator, and Recon v2.1 estimates of unobserved clonotypes were used to assess repertoire richness. OLGA was used to compute generation probabilities for all TCRbeta clonotypes that the gDNA method yielded from a few donors. TCRdb provides this immuneACCESS table in a form limited to in-frame rearrangements. Some clones are lacking; in checked studies, under half of them reflect an unresolved V gene, and why the rest are absent is not known. The V and J calls and clone size were taken over from that table, and D and trimming were inferred from the DNA. Recorded for this sample are about 2.4 million clones; approximately 93% of them occurred a single time. In total, the top ten clones hold more than 0.35% of the sample.

Worth noting for this clone: Its antigen has not been determined. The input lacks base qualities; no much larger clone sits a single base away.

Results the study describes overall, beyond this receptor: Naive subsets generally had larger estimated clonotype richness than memory subsets. The small number of donors limited the genetic and exposure-history diversity represented. Pairwise subsampling led to the expectation that sequencing depth would affect the degree of clonotype sharing among donors. Incomplete sequencing was indicated by rarefaction of sorted-subset datasets, despite the large sequencing depth. Clonotypes shared by all four sorted-subset donors showed higher generation probabilities than non-shared clonotypes. Only blood was sampled, and tissue TCR repertoires likely differ from those in blood. Sharing across several donors was observed for about 5% of naive CD4, over 3% of naive CD8, around 2.5% of memory CD4, and about 0.4% of memory CD8 clonotypes.

Spanning cysteine to phenylalanine, the CDR3 consists of 19 amino acids. The kept DNA is CDR3 alone, 57 bases in frame from the first base. Trimming leaves V shorter by 0 bases and J shorter by 7 bases, with the junction holding 13 bases beyond the gene matches. Taken from the germline V gene (reference sequence), the CDR1 and CDR2 loops are LNHNV and YYDKDF. The source is a man between 18 and 35 years old in good health. Some clones in this sample may be carry-over from other donors' samples. The specimen was naive CD4+ T cells from PBMCs. The sample's cell subset or site, from its label and the paper: CD45RA+ positively selected. The rearrangement combines TRBV15 with TRBJ2-4; TRBD1 lines up with 12 middle nucleotides. The nucleotides are TGTGCCACCAGCAGAGATCATCGAGGGACAGGGGGCTTATCGAACATTCAGTACTTC. This is translated as CATSRDHRGTGGLSNIQYF. When the CDR3 is completed using the reference TRBV15 and TRBJ2-4 genes on either side, the full variable domain is DAMVIQNPRYQVTQFGKPVTLSCSQTLNHNVMYWYQQKSSQAPKLLFHYYDKDFNNEADTPDNFQSRRPNTSFCFLDIRSPGLGDTAMYLCATSRDHRGTGGLSNIQYFGAGTRLSVL.